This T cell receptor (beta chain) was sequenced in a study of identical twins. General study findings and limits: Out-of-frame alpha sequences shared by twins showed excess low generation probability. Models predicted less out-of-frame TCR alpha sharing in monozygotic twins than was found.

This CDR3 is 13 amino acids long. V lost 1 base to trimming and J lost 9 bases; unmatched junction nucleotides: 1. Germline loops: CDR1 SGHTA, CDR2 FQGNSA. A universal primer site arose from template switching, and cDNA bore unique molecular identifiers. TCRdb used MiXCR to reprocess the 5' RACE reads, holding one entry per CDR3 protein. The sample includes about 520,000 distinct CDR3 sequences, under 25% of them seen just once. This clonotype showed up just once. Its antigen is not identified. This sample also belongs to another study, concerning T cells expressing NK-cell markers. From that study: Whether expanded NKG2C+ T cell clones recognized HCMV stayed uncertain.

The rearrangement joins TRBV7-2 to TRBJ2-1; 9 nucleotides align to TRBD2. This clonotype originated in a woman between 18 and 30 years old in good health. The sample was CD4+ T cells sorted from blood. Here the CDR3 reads CASSLVAGVEQFF. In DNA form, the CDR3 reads TGTGCCAGCAGCTTAGTAGCGGGGGTTGAGCAGTTCTTC.